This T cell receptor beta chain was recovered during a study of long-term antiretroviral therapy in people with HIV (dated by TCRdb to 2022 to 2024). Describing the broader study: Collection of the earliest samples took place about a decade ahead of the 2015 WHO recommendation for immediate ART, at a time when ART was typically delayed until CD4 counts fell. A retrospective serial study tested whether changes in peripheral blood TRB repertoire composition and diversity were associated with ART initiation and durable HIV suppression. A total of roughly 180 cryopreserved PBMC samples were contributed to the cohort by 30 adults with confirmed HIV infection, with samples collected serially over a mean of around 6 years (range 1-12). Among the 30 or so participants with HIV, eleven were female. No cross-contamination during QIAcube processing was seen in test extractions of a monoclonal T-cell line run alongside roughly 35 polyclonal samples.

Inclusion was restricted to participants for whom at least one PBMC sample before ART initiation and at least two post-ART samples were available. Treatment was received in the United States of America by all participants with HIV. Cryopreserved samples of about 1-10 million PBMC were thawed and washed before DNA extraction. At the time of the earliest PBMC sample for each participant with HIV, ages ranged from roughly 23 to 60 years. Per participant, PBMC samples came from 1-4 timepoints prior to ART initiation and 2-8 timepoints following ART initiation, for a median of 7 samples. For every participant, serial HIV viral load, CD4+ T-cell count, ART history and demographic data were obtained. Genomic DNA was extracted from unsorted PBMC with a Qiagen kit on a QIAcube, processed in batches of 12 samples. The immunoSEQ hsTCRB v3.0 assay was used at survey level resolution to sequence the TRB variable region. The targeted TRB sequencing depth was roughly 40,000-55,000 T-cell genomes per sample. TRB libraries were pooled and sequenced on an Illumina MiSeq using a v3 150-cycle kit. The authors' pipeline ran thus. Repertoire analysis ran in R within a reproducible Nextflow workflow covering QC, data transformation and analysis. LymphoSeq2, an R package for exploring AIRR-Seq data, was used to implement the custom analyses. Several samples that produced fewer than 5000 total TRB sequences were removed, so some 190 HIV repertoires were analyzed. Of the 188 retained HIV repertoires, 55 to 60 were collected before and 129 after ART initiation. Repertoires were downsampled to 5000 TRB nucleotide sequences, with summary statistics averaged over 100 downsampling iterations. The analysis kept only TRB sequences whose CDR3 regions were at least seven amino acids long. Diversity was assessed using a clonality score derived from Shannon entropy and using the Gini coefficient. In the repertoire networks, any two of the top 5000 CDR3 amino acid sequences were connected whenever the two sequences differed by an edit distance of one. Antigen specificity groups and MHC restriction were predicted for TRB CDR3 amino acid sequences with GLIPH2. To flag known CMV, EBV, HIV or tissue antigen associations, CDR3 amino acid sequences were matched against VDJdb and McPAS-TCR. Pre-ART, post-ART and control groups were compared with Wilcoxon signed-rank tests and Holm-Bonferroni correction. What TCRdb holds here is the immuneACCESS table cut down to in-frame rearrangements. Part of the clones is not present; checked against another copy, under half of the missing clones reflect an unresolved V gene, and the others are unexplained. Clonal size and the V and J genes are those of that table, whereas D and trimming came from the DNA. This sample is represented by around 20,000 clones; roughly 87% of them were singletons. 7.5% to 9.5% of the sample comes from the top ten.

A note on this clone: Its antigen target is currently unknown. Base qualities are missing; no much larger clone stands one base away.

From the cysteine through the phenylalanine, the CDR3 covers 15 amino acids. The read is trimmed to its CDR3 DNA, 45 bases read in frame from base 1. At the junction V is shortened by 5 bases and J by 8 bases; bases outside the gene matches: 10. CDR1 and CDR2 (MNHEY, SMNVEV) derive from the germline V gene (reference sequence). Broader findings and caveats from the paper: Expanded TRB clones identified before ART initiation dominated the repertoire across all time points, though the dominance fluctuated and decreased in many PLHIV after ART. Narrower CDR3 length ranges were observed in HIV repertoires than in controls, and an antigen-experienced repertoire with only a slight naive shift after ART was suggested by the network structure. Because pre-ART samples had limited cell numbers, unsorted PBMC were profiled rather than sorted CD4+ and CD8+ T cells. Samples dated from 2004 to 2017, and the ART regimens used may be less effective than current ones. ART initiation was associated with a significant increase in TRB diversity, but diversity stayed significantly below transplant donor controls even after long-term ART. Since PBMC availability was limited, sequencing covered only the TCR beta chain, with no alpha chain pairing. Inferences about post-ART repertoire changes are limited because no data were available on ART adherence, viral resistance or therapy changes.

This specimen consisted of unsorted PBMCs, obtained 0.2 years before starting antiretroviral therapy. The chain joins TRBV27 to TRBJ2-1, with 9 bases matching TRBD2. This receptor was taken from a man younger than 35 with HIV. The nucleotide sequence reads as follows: TGTGCCAGCAGTACCCATCTTAGCGGGAGACATGAGCAGTTCTTC. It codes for CASSTHLSGRHEQFF.